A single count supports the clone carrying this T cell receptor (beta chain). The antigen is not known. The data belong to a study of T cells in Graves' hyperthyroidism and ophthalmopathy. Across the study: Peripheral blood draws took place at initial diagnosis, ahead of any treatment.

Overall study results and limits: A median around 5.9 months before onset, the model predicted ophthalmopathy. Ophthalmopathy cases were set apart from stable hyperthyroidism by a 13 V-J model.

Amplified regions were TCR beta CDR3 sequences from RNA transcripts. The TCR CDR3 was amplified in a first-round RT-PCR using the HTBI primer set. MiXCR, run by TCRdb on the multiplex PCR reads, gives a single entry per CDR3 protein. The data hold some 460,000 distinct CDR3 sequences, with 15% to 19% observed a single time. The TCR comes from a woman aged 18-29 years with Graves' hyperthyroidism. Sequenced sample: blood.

The CDR3 loop reads CASRSTSGGEISGTQYF. CDR3 coding DNA: TGTGCCAGCAGGTCGACTAGCGGCGGGGAGATATCGGGGACCCAGTACTTC. The chain has TRBV12-3 or TRBV12-4 and TRBJ2-5; 9 bases are shared with TRBD2. V gave up 6 bases and J gave up 7 bases; unmatched junction bases: 18. The CDR3 has 17 residues.